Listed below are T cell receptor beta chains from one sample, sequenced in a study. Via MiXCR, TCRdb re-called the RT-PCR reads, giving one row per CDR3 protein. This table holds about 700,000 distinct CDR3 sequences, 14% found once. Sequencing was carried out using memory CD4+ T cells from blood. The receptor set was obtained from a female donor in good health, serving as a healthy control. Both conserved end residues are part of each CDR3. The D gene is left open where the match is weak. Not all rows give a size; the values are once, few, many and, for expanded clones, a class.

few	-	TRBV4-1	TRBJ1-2	TGCGCCAGCAGCCTCATTAGTACAGGAGATCCTTATGGCTACACCTTC	CASSLISTGDPYGYTF
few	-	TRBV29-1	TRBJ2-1	TGCAGCGTTGTTTCCTTTAGTGGCGATGAGCAGTTCTTC	CSVVSFSGDEQFF
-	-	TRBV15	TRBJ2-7	TGTGCCACCAGCAGAGATATGACATGGAGCTACGAGCAGTACTTC	CATSRDMTWSYEQYF
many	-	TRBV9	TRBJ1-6	TGTGCCAGCAGCGTGATGGGACAACCTTGGGAGAATTCACCCCTCCACTTT	CASSVMGQPWENSPLHF
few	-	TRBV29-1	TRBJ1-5	TGCAGCGTCTCTTTTGCGGCAGGCAATCAGCCCCAGCATTTT	CSVSFAAGNQPQHF
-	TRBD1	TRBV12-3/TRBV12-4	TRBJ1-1	TGTGCCAGCAGTTTCAAGAGACAGGGAGGGGACGCTTTCTTT	CASSFKRQGGDAFF
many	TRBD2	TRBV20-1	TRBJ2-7	TGCAGCCCGGGGGGGCAGCCCGGGAACGAGCAGTACTTC	CSPGGQPGNEQYF
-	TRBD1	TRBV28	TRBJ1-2	TGTGCCAGCAGTCCGATACCCGGGACAGGGGCCCTTTCGGAGGGCTACACCTTC	CASSPIPGTGALSEGYTF
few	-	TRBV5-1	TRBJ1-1	TGCGCCAGCAGCCCGTCAACGGACACTGAAGCTTTCTTT	CASSPSTDTEAFF
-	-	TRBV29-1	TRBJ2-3	TGCAGCGTGGAAGCCCCAGCCCCAGATACGCAGTATTTT	CSVEAPAPDTQYF
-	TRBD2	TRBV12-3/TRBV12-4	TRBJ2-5	TGTGCCAGCAGGGGGGGGTCTACAGAGACCCAGTACTTC	CASRGGSTETQYF
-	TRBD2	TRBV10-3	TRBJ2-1	TGTGCCATCAGTGATTCTAGCGGGAGCGACTCCTACAATGAGCAGTTCTTC	CAISDSSGSDSYNEQFF
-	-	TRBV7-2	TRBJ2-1	TGTGCCAGCAGCTTAGCGTGGGGTAGCAGTGAGCAGTTCTTC	CASSLAWGSSEQFF
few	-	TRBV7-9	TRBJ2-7	TGTGCCAGCAGCTTAGGAGGCCAAGGGGCTCGGGGGCAGTACTTC	CASSLGGQGARGQYF
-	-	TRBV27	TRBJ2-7	TGTGCCAGCAGTTCGAACAGGCGGCGCGAGCAGTACTTC	CASSSNRRREQYF
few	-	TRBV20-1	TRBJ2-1	TGCAGTGCTAGAGACCTCTACAATGAGCAGTTCTTC	CSARDLYNEQFF
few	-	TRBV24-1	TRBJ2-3	TGTGCCACCATCAGTCCCGGCACAGATACGCAGTATTTT	CATISPGTDTQYF
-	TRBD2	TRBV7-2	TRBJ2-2	TGTGCCAGCAGCAAAGGACTAGCGGGGGCCTTGACCGGGGAGCTGTTTTTT	CASSKGLAGALTGELFF
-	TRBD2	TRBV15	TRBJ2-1	TGTGCCACCAGCAGGTTGGCTAGCGGGCATAGAAACAATGAGCAGTTCTTC	CATSRLASGHRNNEQFF
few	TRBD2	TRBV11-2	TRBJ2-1	TGTGCCAGCAGCTTAGACGTCTTAGCGGGAGGGTCTGGTGAGCAGTTCTTC	CASSLDVLAGGSGEQFF
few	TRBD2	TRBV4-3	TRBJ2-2	TGCGCCAGCAGCCAAGAATCACTAGCGGGTGCCTATTCCACCGGGGAGCTGTTTTTT	CASSQESLAGAYSTGELFF
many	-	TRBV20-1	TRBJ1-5	TGCAGTGCTCCTAAGACGGACCCCAATCAGCCCCAGCATTTT	CSAPKTDPNQPQHF
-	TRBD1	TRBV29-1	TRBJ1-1	TGCAGCGACGAGGGGGCAGTTACTGAAGCTTTCTTT	CSDEGAVTEAFF
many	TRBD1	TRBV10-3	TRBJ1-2	TGTGCCATCAGTGATCCCACTGACAGGGTAAAAGGCTATGGCTACACCTTC	CAISDPTDRVKGYGYTF
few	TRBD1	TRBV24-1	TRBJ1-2	TGTGCCACCAGTGATGGGACAGGGGTAAACTATGGCTACACCTTC	CATSDGTGVNYGYTF
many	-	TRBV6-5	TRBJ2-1	TGTGCCAGCAGTCCAGGAATCACCTACAATGAGCAGTTCTTC	CASSPGITYNEQFF
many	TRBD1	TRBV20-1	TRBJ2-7	TGCAGTGCTACGGGACAGCTCTCCTACGAGCAGTACTTC	CSATGQLSYEQYF
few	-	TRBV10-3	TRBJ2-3	TGTGCCATCAGTGAGGAAAGGGGAACAGATACGCAGTATTTT	CAISEERGTDTQYF
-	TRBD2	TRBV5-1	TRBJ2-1	TGCGCCAGCAGCTTGAGAGCGGGAGGTTTAGGGAATGAGCAGTTCTTC	CASSLRAGGLGNEQFF
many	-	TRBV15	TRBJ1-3	TGTGCCACCAGCACCGGTGGGACACGGAGAGGAAACACCATATATTTT	CATSTGGTRRGNTIYF
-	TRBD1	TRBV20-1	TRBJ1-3	TGCAGTGCGACCGGGACAGATAACACCATATATTTT	CSATGTDNTIYF
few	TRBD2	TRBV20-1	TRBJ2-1	TGCAGTGCTAGCAAGGCTAGCGGATACAATGAGCAGTTCTTC	CSASKASGYNEQFF
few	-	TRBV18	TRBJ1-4	TGTGCCAGCTCACCAGAGTGGGCAGAATATGAAAAACTGTTTTTT	CASSPEWAEYEKLFF
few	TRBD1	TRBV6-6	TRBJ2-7	TGTGCCAGCACCCCTGACAGGGACGAGCAGTACTTC	CASTPDRDEQYF
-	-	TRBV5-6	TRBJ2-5	TGTGCCAGCAGCTTGGAGACAGGAAGTGTGACCCAGTACTTC	CASSLETGSVTQYF
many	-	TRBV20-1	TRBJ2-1	TGCAGTGCTAGACGTGGACTCCTTCAGTTCTTC	CSARRGLLQFF
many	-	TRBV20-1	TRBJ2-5	TGCAGTGCCCCCCGGGGCGGGGCTAACCAAGAGACCCAGTACTTC	CSAPRGGANQETQYF
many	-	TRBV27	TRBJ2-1	TGTGCCAGCAGAAAGGGCCGCGGGCAGTTCTTC	CASRKGRGQFF
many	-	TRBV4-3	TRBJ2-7	TGCGCCAGCAGCCAAGACTCCGGGGCGCAGTACTTC	CASSQDSGAQYF
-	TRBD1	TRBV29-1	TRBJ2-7	TGCAGCGTTGAAGATTGGACAGGGACCAGCGAGCAGTACTTC	CSVEDWTGTSEQYF
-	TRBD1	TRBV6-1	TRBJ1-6	TGTGCCAGCAGTGAAGACAGGGGGTATTCACCCCTCCACTTT	CASSEDRGYSPLHF